This T cell receptor beta chain derives from a study of human T cells and chemical hapten exposure. Study context: Patients had diphenylcyclopropenone applied to the scalp weekly throughout the approximately 23-week study.

A remark on this clonotype: This may arise from a read error, as a much more abundant clone is one base away.

Documented time point: patch test 1, 2 weeks after DPC sensitization. Specified treatment: therapeutic diphenylcyclopropenone sensitization with weekly scalp DPC. TCRdb passed the RACE reads through MiXCR, listing each CDR3 protein once. The table records 150,000 to 200,000 distinct CDR3 sequences, 14% of them present only once. The receptor was derived from a woman in her twenties or thirties with alopecia areata. Some clones in this sample may be carry-over from other donors' samples. This material consisted of whole blood, taken in connection with sensitization to the hapten diphenylcyclopropenone (DPC).

The DNA for the CDR3 is TGCAGTGCTTGGGCGAGCGGGACAGATACGCAGTATTTT. It is translated as CSAWASGTDTQYF. This chain uses TRBV20-1 with TRBJ2-3, with D possibly TRBD2 on 6 matching bases. CDR1 and CDR2 from the germline V gene are DFQATT and SNEGSKA (reference sequence). The CDR3 runs to 13 residues. V gave up 5 bases and J gave up 3 bases, with 12 bases separating them.